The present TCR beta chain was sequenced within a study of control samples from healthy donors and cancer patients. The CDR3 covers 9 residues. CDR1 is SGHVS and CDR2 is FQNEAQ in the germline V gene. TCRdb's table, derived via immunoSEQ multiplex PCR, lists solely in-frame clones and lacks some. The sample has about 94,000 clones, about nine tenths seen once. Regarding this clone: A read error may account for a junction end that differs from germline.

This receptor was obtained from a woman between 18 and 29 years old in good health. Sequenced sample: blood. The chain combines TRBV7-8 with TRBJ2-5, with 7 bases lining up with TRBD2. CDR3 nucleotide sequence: TGTGCCAGCAGCCGAGGGACTAACTTC. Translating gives CASSRGTNF.